The 8 T cell receptor beta chains in this list originate from one sample, sequenced in a study of regulatory T cells in long-lasting Graves disease. Building the TCR beta libraries relied on iRepertoire HTBI primers, and CDR3 regions underwent Arm-PCR. TCRdb fed the multiplex PCR reads into MiXCR, producing one record per CDR3 protein. Among fewer than 400,000 distinct CDR3 sequences, around 19% were seen once, and the ten largest hold less than 35%. As for time point: persistent/refractory GD, antithyroid drugs over 5 years with positive TRAb. Preparation of the TCR library used RNA extracted from PBMCs. Sample: peripheral blood mononuclear cells (PBMCs), taken when the disease was refractory, from a patient treated with antithyroid drugs. These receptors originate from a female donor with Graves disease.

Many counts were recorded for this clonotype. The gene calls are TRBV9 and TRBJ1-1; tentative D call: TRBD1 (6 bases). The germline V gene encodes CDR1 SGDLS and CDR2 YYNGEE. The CDR3 sequence is 14 residues long. V shed 3 bases and J shed 3 bases, with 12 bases lying between them. The CDR3 reads CASSARTVDTEAFF. The DNA for the CDR3 is TGTGCCAGCAGCGCACGGACAGTCGACACTGAAGCTTTCTTT.

V usage is TRBV7-2 and J usage is TRBJ2-3; either TRBD1 or TRBD2 may fit D (5 bases each). The V end lost 2 bases, the J end lost 4 bases, and 16 bases lay between the germline ends. The CDR3 is 16 residues long. The germline V gene encodes CDR1 SGHTA and CDR2 FQGNSA. The CDR3: CASSLLARGNADTQYF. CDR3 DNA: TGTGCCAGCAGCTTACTAGCCCGGGGCAACGCAGATACGCAGTATTTT.

Ten or more counts support this clonotype. V usage is TRBV3-1 and J usage is TRBJ1-2; 9 bases align to TRBD1. Germline V gene data show CDR1 as LGHDT and CDR2 as YNNKEL (reference sequence). The CDR3 runs to 15 residues. The V segment lost 6 bases and the J segment 4 bases; nucleotides outside the gene matches: 9. DNA for the CDR3: TGTGCCAGCAGACCAGGACAGGGGAGCGGCTATGGCTACACCTTC. This sequence encodes CASRPGQGSGYGYTF.

With regard to this clonotype: This clone may be a read error of a much larger clone one base away. The chain links TRBV7-9 to TRBJ1-4; a possible D gene is TRBD1 (6 bases). CDR1 and CDR2 (germline): SEHNR, FQNEAQ (reference sequence). The CDR3 contains 14 residues. Deletions cut 7 bases from V and 7 bases from J, with 16 bases between. This chain's CDR3 is CASNSAGAGEKLFF. The CDR3 nucleotides read TGTGCCAGCAACTCCGCGGGGGCTGGTGAAAAACTGTTTTTT.

V is TRBV5-1 and J is TRBJ2-2; TRBD2 matches at 9 bases. V shed 3 bases, J shed 4 bases, and the junction held 7 bases outside the gene matches. The CDR3 spans 16 residues. Germline CDR1 SGHRS, CDR2 YFSETQ. CDR3: CASSWRGTSFTGELFF. CDR3 in DNA: TGCGCCAGCAGCTGGAGGGGGACTAGCTTCACCGGGGAGCTGTTTTTT. The full variable domain, with the rest looked up from reference TRBV5-1 and TRBJ2-2, is KAGVTQTPRYLIKTRGQQVTLSCSPISGHRSVSWYQQTPGQGLQFLFEYFSETQRNKGNFPGRFSGRQFSNSRSEMNVSTLELGDSALYLCASSWRGTSFTGELFFGEGSRLTVL.

This chain links TRBV12-3 or TRBV12-4 with TRBJ1-1, with no clear D. The CDR3 totals 13 residues. V lost 6 bases, J lost 3 bases, and 11 bases lay in between. The CDR3 spells CASSFWTHTEAFF. The CDR3 DNA reads as TGTGCCAGCAGCTTTTGGACCCACACTGAAGCTTTCTTT.

This clonotype was recorded only once. Given a much more abundant clone one base away, this may be a read error. The CDR3 bases are TGTGCCAGTAGTCCTCAGACCTACACCGGGGAGCTGTTTTTT. It specifies CASSPQTYTGELFF. The J gene is TRBJ2-2, the V gene TRBV19, with no clear D. Germline-derived CDR1 and CDR2 are LNHDA and SQIVND (reference sequence). The CDR3 sequence is 14 residues long. The V end lost 5 bases, the J end lost 3 bases, and 10 bases lay between the germline ends.

This clonotype appeared a single time. This CDR3 is CATSRDLVVDTEAFF. DNA for the CDR3: TGTGCCACCAGCAGAGATTTAGTAGTTGACACTGAAGCTTTCTTT. The chain couples TRBV15 to TRBJ1-1, with D uncertain. Germline V gene sequence: CDR1 LNHNV, CDR2 YYDKDF (reference sequence). The CDR3 length is 15 residues. V was pared by 0 bases and J by 3 bases, with 11 bases between.